Listed here is a single T cell receptor beta chain. It has no known antigen specificity. Base quality data are lacking; no much larger clone is found one base away. This same CDR3 is encoded by further DNA sequences in the sample. The data were taken from a study of shared clonotypes between healthy human individuals (dated by TCRdb to the early 2020s). Regarding the complete study: A couple of women and three men aged 18 to 49 years were included in the cohort. To increase sequencing depth and limit assay-specific biases, different laboratories used diverse techniques to prepare libraries and sequence TCR repertoires. Each donor's leukapheresis produced roughly between roughly 0.85 and 10 billion PBMCs. For each donor, three plates each were used for CD4 naive and CD4 memory, two plates were used for CD8 naive, and one plate was used for CD8 memory. To estimate repertoire size and how much clonotypes are shared between individuals, the study performed deep sequencing of blood TCR repertoires from about five healthy adults.

TCR CDR3 regions were amplified from genomic DNA by multiplex PCR using the deep immunoSEQ assay. Extracted genomic DNA from each cell subset was distributed evenly across all wells of several immunoSEQ 96-well plates, and each plate was treated as a replicate. Each replicate PCR for sorted subsets received around 210 ng genomic DNA, equal to 30,000 or so T cell genomes. The purified libraries were quantified using a Qubit 3.0 fluorometer, sized with a Bioanalyzer 2100, and then quantified again using the KAPA Library Quantification kit. Each immunoSEQ 96-well plate was sequenced on its own single-read 150-cycle Illumina NextSeq 550 flow cell. On the authors' methods: Because only junctional sequences without quality scores were contained in the immunoSEQ output, filtering matching that applied to full-length reads could not be performed. Sequences were annotated with PyIR, a Python wrapper for IgBLAST v1.9, and V/J genes and CDR3 were assigned using IMGT germline references. Reads were filtered out if the reads had weak V/J assignments (E-value above 1e-6), no CDR3, stop codons, out-of-frame junctions, or ambiguous translated residues. V3J clonotypes were defined as sequences sharing the same inferred V gene, J gene, and CDR3 amino acid sequence. Percentage overlap between repertoires was computed as shared unique clonotypes divided by the size of the smaller repertoire. Richness of each repertoire was evaluated using RTK rarefaction, the Chao1 estimator, and Recon v2.1 estimates of unobserved clonotypes. Generation probabilities were computed with OLGA for all TCRbeta clonotypes obtained by the gDNA method from a few donors. TCRdb stores this immuneACCESS table with in-frame sequences only. Part of the clones is absent; in the studies checked, under half of the shortfall reflects unresolved V genes, and no reason is known for the rest. Clonal size and the V and J genes are those of that table, whereas D and trimming came from the DNA. Within this sample are about 590,000 clones, with just under 97% of them counted one time only. The ten biggest clones cover around 0.11% of the sample.

The paper as a whole reports these results and caveats: Based on pairwise subsampling, the degree of clonotype sharing among donors was expected to be affected by sequencing depth. Sampling was restricted to blood, and TCR repertoires in tissue are likely to differ from TCR repertoires in blood. Roughly 5% of naive CD4, more than 3% of naive CD8, about 2.5% of memory CD4, and about 0.4% of memory CD8 clonotypes were shared across a few donors. Naive subsets generally had larger estimated clonotype richness than memory subsets. Rarefaction of sorted-subset datasets indicated incomplete sequencing despite the large sequencing depth. Clonotypes shared by all four sorted-subset donors showed higher generation probabilities than non-shared clonotypes. The genetic and exposure-history diversity represented was limited by the small number of donors.

CDR1 and CDR2 were assigned from the germline V gene (reference sequence) as LNHDA and SQIVND. Spanning cysteine to phenylalanine, the CDR3 consists of 11 amino acids. Only the CDR3 part of the read is kept: 33 bases, read in frame from the first base. V is clipped by 7 bases and J by 7 bases, and the sequence between their germline boundaries is 8 bases long. CD8 naive samples were CD45RO-negative cells positively selected for CCR7, giving a CD45RA+CCR7+ population that excluded TemRA cells. Donors were healthy HIV-negative adults with no recently reported acute infections or vaccinations. Every donor was a Caucasian adult living in Nashville, Tennessee, USA. After blood collection by leukapheresis, PBMCs were isolated using Ficoll-Histopaque density gradient centrifugation and then cryopreserved in the vapor phase of liquid nitrogen. Analytical flow cytometry was used to check the purity and quantity of every magnetically sorted T cell population. From each sorted fraction, genomic DNA was isolated and quantified by UV absorbance on a Nanodrop 2000c.

The receptor's source is a woman in her thirties in good health. This chain is built from TRBV19 and TRBJ2-1; the D gene cannot be resolved reliably. Input material: naive CD8+ T cells sorted from blood. The meaning of the sample's cell subset or site label: CD45RA+CCR7+. The CDR3 reads CASNLGNEQFF. In nucleotide form, the sequence is TGTGCCAGTAATTTGGGGAATGAGCAGTTCTTC.